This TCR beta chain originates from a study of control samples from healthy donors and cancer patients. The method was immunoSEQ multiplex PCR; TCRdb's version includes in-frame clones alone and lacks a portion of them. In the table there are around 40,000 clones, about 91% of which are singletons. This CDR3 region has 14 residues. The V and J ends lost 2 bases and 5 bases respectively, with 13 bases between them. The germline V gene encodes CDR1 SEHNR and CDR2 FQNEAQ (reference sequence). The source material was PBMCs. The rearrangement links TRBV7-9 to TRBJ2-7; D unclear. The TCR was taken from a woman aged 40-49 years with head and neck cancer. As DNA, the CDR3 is TGTGCCAGCAGCTTACAACCCGGGTCCCACGAGCAGTACTTC. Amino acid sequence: CASSLQPGSHEQYF.